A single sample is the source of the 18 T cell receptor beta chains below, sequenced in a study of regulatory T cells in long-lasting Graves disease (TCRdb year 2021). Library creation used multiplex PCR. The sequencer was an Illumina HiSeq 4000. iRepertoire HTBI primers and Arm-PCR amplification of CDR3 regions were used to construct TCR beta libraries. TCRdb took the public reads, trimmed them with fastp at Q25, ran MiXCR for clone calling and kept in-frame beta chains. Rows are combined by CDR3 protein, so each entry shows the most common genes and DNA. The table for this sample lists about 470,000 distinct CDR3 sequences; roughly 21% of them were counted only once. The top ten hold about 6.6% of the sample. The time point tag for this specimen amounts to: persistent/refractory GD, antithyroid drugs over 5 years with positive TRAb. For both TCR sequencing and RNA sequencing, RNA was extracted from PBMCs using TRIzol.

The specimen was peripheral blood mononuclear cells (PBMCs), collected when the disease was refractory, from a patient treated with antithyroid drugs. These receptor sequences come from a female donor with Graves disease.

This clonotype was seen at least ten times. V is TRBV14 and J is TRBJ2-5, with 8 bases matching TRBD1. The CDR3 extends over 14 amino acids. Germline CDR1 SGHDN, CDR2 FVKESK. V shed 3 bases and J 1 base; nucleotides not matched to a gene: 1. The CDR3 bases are TGTGCCAGCAGCCAGACAGGGGCCCAAGAGACCCAGTACTTC. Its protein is CASSQTGAQETQYF.

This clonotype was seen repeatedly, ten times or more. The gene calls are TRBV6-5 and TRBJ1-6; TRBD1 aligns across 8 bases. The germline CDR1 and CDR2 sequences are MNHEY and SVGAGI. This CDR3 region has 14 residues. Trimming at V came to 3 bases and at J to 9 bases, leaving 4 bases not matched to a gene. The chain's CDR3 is CASSYSTGVSPLHF. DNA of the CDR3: TGTGCCAGCAGTTATTCGACAGGGGTTTCACCCCTCCACTTT.

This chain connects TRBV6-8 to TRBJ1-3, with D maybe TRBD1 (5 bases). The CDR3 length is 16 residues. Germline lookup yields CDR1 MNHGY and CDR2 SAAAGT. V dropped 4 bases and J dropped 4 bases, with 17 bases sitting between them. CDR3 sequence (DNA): TGTGCCAGCAGTTCCGCGGACCAGGGAAGGGGAAACACCATATATTTT. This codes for CASSSADQGRGNTIYF.

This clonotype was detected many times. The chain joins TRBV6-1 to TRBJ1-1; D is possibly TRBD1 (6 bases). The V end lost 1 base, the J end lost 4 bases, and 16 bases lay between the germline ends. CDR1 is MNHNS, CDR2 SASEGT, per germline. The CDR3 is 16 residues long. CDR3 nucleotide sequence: TGTGCCAGCAGTGAAGTGTGGGGGCGCGGGGGCACTGAAGCTTTCTTT. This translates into CASSEVWGRGGTEAFF.

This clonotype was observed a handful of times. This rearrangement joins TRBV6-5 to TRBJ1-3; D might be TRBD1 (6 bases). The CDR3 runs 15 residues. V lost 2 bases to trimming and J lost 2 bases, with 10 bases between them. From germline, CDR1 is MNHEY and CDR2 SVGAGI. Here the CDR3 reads CASSYTEGAGNTIYF. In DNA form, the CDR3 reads TGTGCCAGCAGTTACACCGAGGGGGCTGGAAACACCATATATTTT.

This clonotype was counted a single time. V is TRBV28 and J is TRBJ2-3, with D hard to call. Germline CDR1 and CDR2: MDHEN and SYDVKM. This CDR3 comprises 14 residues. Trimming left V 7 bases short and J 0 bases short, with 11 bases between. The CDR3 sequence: CASTFDSSTDTQYF. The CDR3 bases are TGTGCCAGCACCTTTGACTCAAGCACAGATACGCAGTATTTT.

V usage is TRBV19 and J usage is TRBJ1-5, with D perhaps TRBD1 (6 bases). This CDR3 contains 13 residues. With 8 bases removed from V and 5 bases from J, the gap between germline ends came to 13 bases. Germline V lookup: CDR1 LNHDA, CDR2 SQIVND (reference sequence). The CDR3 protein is CASGGRRDQPQHF. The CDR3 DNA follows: TGTGCCAGTGGGGGGCGCAGGGATCAGCCCCAGCATTTT.

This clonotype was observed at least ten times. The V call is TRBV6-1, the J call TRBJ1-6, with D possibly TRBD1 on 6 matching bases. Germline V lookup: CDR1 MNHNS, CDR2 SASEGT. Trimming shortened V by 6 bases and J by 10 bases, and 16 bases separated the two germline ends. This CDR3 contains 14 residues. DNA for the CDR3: TGTGCCAGCAGAAACGAACAGGGTACCTCACCCCTCCACTTT. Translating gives CASRNEQGTSPLHF.

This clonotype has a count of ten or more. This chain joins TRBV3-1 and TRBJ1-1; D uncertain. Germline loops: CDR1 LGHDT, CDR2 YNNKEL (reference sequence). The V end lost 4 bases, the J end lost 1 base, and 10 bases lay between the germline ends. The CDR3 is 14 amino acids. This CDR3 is CASSRIPENTEAFF. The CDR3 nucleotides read TGTGCCAGCAGCCGGATACCGGAGAACACTGAAGCTTTCTTT.

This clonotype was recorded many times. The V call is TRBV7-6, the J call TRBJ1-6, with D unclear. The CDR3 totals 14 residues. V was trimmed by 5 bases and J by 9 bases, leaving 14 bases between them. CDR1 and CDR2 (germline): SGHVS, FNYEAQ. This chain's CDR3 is CASSIGAWGSPLHF. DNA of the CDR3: TGTGCCAGCAGCATAGGAGCGTGGGGTTCACCCCTCCACTTT.

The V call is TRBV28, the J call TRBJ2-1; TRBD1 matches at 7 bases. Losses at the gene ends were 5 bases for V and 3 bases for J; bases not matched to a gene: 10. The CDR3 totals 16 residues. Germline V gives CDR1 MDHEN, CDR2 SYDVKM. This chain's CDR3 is CASSTQGSGIYNEQFF. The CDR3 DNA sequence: TGTGCCAGCAGTACACAGGGGAGTGGGATCTACAATGAGCAGTTCTTC. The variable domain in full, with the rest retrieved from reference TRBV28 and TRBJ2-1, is DVKVTQSSRYLVKRTGEKVFLECVQDMDHENMFWYRQDPGLGLRLIYFSYDVKMKEKGDIPEGYSVSREKKERFSLILESASTNQTSMYLCASSTQGSGIYNEQFFGPGTRLTVL.

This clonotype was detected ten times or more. CDR3: CASSQAGTGYGRYGYTF. Written as DNA, the CDR3 is TGTGCCAGCAGTCAGGCGGGGACAGGATACGGCCGATATGGCTACACCTTC. This chain links TRBV28 with TRBJ1-2, with 8 bases aligning to TRBD1. Trimming cost V 5 bases and J 5 bases; bases outside gene matches: 16. The CDR3 sequence is 17 residues long. Germline CDR1 MDHEN, CDR2 SYDVKM.

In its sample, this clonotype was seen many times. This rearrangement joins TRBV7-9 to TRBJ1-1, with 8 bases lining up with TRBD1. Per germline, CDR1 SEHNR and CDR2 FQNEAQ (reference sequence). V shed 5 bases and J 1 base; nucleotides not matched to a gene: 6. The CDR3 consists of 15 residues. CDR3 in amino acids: CASSGRTGTNTEAFF. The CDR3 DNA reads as TGTGCCAGCAGCGGACGGACAGGGACGAACACTGAAGCTTTCTTT.

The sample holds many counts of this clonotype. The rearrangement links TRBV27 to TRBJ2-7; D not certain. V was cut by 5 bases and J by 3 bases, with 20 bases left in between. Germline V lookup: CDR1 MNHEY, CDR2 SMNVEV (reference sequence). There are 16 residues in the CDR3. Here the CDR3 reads CASSPDTRLPIYEQYF. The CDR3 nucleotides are TGTGCCAGCAGTCCTGACACCCGGCTCCCCATCTACGAGCAGTACTTC.

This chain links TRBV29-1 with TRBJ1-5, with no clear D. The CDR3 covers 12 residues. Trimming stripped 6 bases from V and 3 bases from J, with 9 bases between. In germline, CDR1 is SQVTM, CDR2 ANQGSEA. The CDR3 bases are TGCAGCGTACAAGGTTCCAATCAGCCCCAGCATTTT. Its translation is CSVQGSNQPQHF.

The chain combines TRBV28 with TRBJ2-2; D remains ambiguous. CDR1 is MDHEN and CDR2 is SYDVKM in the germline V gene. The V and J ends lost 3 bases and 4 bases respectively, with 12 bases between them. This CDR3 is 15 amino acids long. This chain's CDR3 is CASSFLYSPTGELFF. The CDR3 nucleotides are TGTGCCAGCAGTTTTCTGTACAGCCCCACCGGGGAGCTGTTTTTT.

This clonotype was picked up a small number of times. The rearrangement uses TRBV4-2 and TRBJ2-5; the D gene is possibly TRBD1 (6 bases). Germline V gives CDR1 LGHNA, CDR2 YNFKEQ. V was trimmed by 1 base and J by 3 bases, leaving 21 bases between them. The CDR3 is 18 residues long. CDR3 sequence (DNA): TGTGCCAGCAGCCAAGGTTCGGGGACAAGGAAGTTGGAAGAGACCCAGTACTTC. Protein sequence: CASSQGSGTRKLEETQYF.

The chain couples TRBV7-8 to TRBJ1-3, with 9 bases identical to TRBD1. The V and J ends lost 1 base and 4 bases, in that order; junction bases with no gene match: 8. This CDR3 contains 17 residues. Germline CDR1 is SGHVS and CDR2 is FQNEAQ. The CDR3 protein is CASSLVTGTGLGNTIYF. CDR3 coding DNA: TGTGCCAGCAGCTTAGTCACCGGGACAGGGTTGGGAAACACCATATATTTT.